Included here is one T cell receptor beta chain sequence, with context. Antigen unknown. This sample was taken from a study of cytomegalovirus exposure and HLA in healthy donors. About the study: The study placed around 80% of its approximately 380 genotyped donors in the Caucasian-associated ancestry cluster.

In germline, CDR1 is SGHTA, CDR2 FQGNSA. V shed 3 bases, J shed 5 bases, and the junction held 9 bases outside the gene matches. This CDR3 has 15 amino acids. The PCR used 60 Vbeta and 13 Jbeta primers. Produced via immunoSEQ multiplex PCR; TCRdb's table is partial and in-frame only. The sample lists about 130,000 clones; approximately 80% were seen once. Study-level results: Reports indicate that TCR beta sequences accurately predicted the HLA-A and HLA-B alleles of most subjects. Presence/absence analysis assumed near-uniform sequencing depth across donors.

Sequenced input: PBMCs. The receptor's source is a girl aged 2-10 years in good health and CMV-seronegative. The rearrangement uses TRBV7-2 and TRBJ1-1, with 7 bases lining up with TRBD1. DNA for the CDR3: TGTGCCAGCAGCTTGGCCGGGACAGTGGGGACTGAAGCTTTCTTT. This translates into CASSLAGTVGTEAFF.